This T cell receptor beta chain was identified during a study of T cells after somatic rescue of genetic block. Some clones are missing from TCRdb's copy, which holds only in-frame ones; the method was immunoSEQ multiplex PCR. This repertoire shows over 95,000 clones, over 80% found once; its top ten account for about 1.5%. Germline CDR1 reads MNHNS; CDR2 reads SASEGT. The CDR3 is 15 amino acids. Trimming removed 5 bases from V and 1 base from J, with 12 bases in between. This receptor was identified in a woman aged 18-35 years. The specimen was peripheral blood mononuclear cells (PBMCs). The chain joins TRBV6-1 to TRBJ1-5; tentatively, D is TRBD1 (5 bases). The CDR3 DNA follows: TGTGCCAGCAGTACGGAATGGGGGAGCAATCAGCCCCAGCATTTT. Its protein product is CASSTEWGSNQPQHF.